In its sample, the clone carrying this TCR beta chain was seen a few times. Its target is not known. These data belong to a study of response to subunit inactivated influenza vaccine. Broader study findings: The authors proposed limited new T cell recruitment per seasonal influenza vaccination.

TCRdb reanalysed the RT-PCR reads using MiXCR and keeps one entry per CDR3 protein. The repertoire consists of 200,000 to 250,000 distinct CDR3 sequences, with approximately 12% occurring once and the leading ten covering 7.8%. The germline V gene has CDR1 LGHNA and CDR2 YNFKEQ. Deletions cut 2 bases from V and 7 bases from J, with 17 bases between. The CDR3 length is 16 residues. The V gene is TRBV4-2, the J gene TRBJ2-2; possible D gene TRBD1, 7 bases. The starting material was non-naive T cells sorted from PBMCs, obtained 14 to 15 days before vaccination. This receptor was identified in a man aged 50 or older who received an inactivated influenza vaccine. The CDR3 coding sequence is TGTGCCAGCAGCCAACCTACAGGGGAGGCCAACGGGGAGCTGTTTTTT. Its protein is CASSQPTGEANGELFF.